This T cell receptor beta chain stems from a study of glioma-infiltrating T cells. Study results and limitations: Very few CDR3 sequences were shared between tissue and blood. Gliomas, especially low-grade, showed above-expected tissue-blood divergence; non-neoplastic patients showed below.

There are many counts of this clonotype. No antigen is known for it. This CDR3 is built from 15 residues. Losses at the gene ends were 6 bases for V and 10 bases for J; bases not matched to a gene: 14. CDR1 and CDR2 (germline): DFQATT, SNEGSKA (reference sequence). TCR alpha and beta CDR3 regions were amplified from RNA using iRepertoire nested multiplex PCR. Tissue mRNA or PBMC total RNA, 100-400 ng, went into one-step reverse transcription and amplification. TCRdb re-analysed the multiplex PCR reads in MiXCR, keeping a single row per CDR3 protein. The repertoire includes approximately 110,000 distinct CDR3 sequences, roughly 20% of them detected once, and 12% to 15% sits in the top ten.

This TCR derives from a human donor with low-grade glioma or glioblastoma, undergoing nonglioma brain surgery, or in good health (not recorded which). The specimen was glioma tissue, nonneoplastic brain tissue, or PBMCs (not recorded which). The V call is TRBV20-1, the J call TRBJ2-1; 11 positions agree with TRBD2. The CDR3 DNA reads as TGCAGTGCCCTAGGGGTAGCGGGGGGGGAAGGAGAGCAGTTCTTC. Translating it yields CSALGVAGGEGEQFF.